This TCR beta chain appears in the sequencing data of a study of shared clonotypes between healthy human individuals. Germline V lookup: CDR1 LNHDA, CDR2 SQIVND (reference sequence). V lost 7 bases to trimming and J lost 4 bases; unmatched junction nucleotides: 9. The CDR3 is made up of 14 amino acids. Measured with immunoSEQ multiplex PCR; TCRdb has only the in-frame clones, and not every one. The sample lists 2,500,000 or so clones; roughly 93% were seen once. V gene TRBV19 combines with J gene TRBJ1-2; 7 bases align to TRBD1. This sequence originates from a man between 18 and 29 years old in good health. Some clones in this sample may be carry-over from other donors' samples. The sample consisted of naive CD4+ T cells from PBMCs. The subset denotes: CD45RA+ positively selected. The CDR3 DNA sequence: TGTGCCAGTAATTTTCCAGGGGGAAGCTATGGCTACACCTTC. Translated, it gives CASNFPGGSYGYTF.